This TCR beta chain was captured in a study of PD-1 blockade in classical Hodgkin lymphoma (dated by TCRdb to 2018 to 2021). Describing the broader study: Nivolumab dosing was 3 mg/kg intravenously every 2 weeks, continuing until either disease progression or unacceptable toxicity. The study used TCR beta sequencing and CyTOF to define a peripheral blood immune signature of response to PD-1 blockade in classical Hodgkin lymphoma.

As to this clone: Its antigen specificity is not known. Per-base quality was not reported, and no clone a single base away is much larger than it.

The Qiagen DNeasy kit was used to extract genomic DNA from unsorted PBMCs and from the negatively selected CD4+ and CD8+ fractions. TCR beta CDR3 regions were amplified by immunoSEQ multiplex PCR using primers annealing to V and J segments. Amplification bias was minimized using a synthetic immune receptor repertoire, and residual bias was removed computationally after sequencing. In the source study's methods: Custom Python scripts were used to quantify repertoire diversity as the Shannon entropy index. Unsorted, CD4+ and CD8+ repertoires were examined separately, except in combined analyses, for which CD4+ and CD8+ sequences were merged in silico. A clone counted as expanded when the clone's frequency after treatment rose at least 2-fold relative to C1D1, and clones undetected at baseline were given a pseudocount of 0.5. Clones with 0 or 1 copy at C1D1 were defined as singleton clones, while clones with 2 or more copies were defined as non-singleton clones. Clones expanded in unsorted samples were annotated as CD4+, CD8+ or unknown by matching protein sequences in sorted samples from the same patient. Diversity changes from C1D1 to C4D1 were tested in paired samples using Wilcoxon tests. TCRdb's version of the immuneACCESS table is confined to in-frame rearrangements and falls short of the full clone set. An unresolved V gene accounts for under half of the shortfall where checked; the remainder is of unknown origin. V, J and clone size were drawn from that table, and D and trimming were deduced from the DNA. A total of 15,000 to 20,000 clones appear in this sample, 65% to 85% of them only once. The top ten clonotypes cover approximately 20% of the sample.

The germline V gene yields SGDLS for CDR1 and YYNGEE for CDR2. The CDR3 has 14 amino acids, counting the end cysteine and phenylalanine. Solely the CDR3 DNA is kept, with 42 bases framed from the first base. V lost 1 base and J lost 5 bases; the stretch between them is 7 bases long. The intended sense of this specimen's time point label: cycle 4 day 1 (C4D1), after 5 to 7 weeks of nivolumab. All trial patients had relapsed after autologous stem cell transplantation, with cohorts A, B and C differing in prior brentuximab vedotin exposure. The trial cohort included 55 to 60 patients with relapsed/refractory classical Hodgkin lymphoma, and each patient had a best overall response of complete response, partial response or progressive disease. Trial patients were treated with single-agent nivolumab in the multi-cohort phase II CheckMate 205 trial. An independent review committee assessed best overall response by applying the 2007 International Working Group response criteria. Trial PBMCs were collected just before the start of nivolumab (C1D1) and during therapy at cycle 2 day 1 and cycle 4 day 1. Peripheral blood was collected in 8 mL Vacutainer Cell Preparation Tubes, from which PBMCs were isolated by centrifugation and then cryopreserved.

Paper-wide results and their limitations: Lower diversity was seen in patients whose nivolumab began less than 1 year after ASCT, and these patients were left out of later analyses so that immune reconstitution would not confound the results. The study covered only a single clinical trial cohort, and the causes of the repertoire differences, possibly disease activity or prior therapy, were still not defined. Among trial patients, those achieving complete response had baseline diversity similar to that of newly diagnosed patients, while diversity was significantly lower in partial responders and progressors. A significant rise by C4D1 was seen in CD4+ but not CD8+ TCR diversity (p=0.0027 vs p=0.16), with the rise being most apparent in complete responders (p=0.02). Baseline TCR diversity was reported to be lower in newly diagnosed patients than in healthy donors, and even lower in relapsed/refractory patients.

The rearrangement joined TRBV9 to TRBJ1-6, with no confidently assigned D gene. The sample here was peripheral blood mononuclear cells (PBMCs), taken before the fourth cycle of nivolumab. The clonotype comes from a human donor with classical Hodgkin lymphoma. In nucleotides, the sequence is TGTGCCAGCAGCGTACAGCCGAATAATTCACCCCTCCACTTT. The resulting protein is CASSVQPNNSPLHF. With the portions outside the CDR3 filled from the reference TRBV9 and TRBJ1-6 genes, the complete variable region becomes DSGVTQTPKHLITATGQRVTLRCSPRSGDLSVYWYQQSLDQGLQFLIQYYNGEERAKGNILERFSAQQFPDLHSELNLSSLELGDSALYFCASSVQPNNSPLHFGNGTRLTVT.